Presented here are 19 T cell receptor beta chains from one specimen sequenced in a study of T cell repertoires in cytomegalovirus infection. TCRdb fed the reads into MiXCR, producing one record per CDR3 protein. The sample has 700,000 to 950,000 distinct CDR3 sequences, approximately 32% seen once. For these TCRs, the target antigens are not known. The specimen was cultured CD8+ T cells from PBMCs, collected from culture after CMV antigen stimulation. These receptors were obtained from a human donor in good health (CMV status not recorded). Some clones in this sample may be carry-over from other donors' samples.

This clonotype turned up a few times. The gene calls are TRBV12-3 or TRBV12-4 and TRBJ2-5; 14 nucleotides match TRBD2. With V trimmed by 3 bases and J by 2 bases, 11 bases remained unmatched. The CDR3 is 19 residues long. CDR3 amino acids: CASSFVTSGGGRPQETQYF. CDR3 in DNA: TGTGCCAGCAGTTTTGTGACTAGCGGGGGGGGGCGACCTCAAGAGACCCAGTACTTC.

There are a few counts of this clonotype. V and J are TRBV19 and TRBJ1-1, with 8 nucleotides matching TRBD1. The germline V gene has CDR1 LNHDA and CDR2 SQIVND (reference sequence). CDR3 length: 16 residues. After removal of 4 bases from V and 0 bases from J, the junction contained 7 bases not matched to a gene. This chain's CDR3 is CASSKWTGHMNTEAFF. The CDR3 DNA sequence: TGTGCCAGTAGTAAGTGGACAGGGCACATGAACACTGAAGCTTTCTTT.

The chain employs TRBV7-6 and TRBJ2-7; 10 bases align to TRBD1. J gave up 5 bases and V 6 bases, and 10 bases lay outside the gene matches. The germline gives CDR1 SGHVS, CDR2 FNYEAQ. The CDR3 is 15 residues long. The CDR3 loop is CASSSGQGVFHEQYF. Here the CDR3 DNA reads TGTGCCAGCAGTTCTGGACAGGGGGTGTTTCACGAGCAGTACTTC.

The chain uses TRBV6-6 and TRBJ1-1, with D perhaps matching TRBD1 (5 bases). The CDR3 consists of 15 residues. Trimming pared 2 bases from V and 2 bases from J, leaving 12 bases between. The germline gives CDR1 MNHNY, CDR2 SVGAGI (reference sequence). The CDR3 protein is CASSYLGGRNTEAFF. The CDR3 nucleotides read TGTGCCAGCAGTTACCTCGGGGGGAGAAACACTGAAGCTTTCTTT.

The genes are TRBV19 and TRBJ1-6; no clear D. The CDR3 covers 16 residues. Germline V gives CDR1 LNHDA, CDR2 SQIVND (reference sequence). V was trimmed by 1 base and J by 5 bases, leaving 12 bases between them. CDR3 residues: CASSIVLIRDNSPLHF. The CDR3, as DNA: TGTGCCAGTAGTATAGTCCTGATTCGCGATAATTCACCCCTCCACTTT.

The chain uses TRBV6-6 and TRBJ2-3; D uncertain. The germline gives CDR1 MNHNY, CDR2 SVGAGI (reference sequence). The length of the CDR3 is 16 residues. The ends were cut back, 1 base at V and 0 bases at J, with 11 bases in the middle. The CDR3 bases are TGTGCCAGCAGTTACTTCGACTCAACTAGCACAGATACGCAGTATTTT. It translates to CASSYFDSTSTDTQYF.

This clonotype has a count of ten or more. The V gene is TRBV7-6, the J gene TRBJ2-2, with no clear D. The germline CDR1 and CDR2 sequences are SGHVS and FNYEAQ. This CDR3 is built from 15 residues. The V gene lost 2 bases and the J gene lost 1 base, with 8 bases spanning the gap. The CDR3, as DNA: TGTGCCAGCAGCTTAAATGGTGTGAACACCGGGGAGCTGTTTTTT. Its translation: CASSLNGVNTGELFF.

On this clonotype: A much larger clone lies a single base off, so this may be a read error. The rearrangement uses TRBV7-8 and TRBJ1-1; possible D gene TRBD1, 5 bases. Germline assignment: CDR1 SGHVS and CDR2 FQNEAQ. CDR3 length: 15 residues. This CDR3 is CANSAKGVGDTEAFF. CDR3 DNA: TGTGCCAACAGCGCGAAAGGGGTAGGCGACACTGAAGCTTTCTTT.

This clonotype appeared a single time. The chain has TRBV14 and TRBJ1-6, with 9 positions matching TRBD1. After removal of 10 bases from V and 0 bases from J, the junction contained 10 bases not matched to a gene. The germline CDR1 and CDR2 sequences are SGHDN and FVKESK. The CDR3 is made up of 17 amino acids. The CDR3 loop reads CANRRTGGSSYNSPLHF. The DNA for the CDR3 is TGTGCCAACAGGAGAACAGGGGGCAGCTCCTATAATTCACCCCTCCACTTT.

This clonotype appeared a few times. The junction differs from germline at one of its ends, possibly a read error. This chain joins TRBV4-1 and TRBJ1-1, with 11 bases identical to TRBD1. The CDR3 runs to 15 residues. Germline-derived CDR1 and CDR2 are MGHRA and YSYEKL. This chain's CDR3 is CASSPWDRGDFEAFF. CDR3 DNA: TGTGCCAGCAGCCCTTGGGACAGGGGGGATTTTGAAGCTTTCTTT.

This clonotype was seen only a few times. An end of the junction does not agree with germline; a read error may underlie this. This chain joins TRBV7-7 and TRBJ2-7, with D possibly being TRBD1 or TRBD2 (5 bases each). CDR3 length: 15 amino acids. Germline V lookup: CDR1 SSHAT, CDR2 FNYEAQ (reference sequence). CDR3 sequence: CASSEGRSGTYEQYF. The CDR3 DNA reads TGTGCTAGCAGCGAGGGACGCTCCGGTACGTACGAGCAGTACTTC.

The chain has TRBV5-1 and TRBJ1-1, with 10 positions matching TRBD1. Germline V lookup: CDR1 SGHRS, CDR2 YFSETQ. CDR3 length: 15 residues. Unmatched junction bases numbered 5, after V lost 3 bases and J lost 3 bases. The CDR3 DNA reads TGCGCCAGCAGCTCTGAGACAGGGGGCTACACTGAAGCTTTCTTT. Translated, it gives CASSSETGGYTEAFF. The variable domain in full, with the rest retrieved from reference TRBV5-1 and TRBJ1-1, is KAGVTQTPRYLIKTRGQQVTLSCSPISGHRSVSWYQQTPGQGLQFLFEYFSETQRNKGNFPGRFSGRQFSNSRSEMNVSTLELGDSALYLCASSSETGGYTEAFFGQGTRLTVV.

This sequence joins TRBV10-3 and TRBJ1-6; 7 nucleotides match TRBD1. CDR3 length equals 14 residues. The junction had 2 bases not matched to a gene; V was cut back by 4 bases and J by 5 bases. Germline CDR1 reads ENHRY; CDR2 reads SYGVKD. The CDR3 spells CAISGDRDNSPLHF. DNA of the CDR3: TGTGCCATCAGTGGGGACAGAGATAATTCACCCCTCCACTTT.

This clonotype was counted a few times. The chain carries TRBV4-2 and TRBJ2-2; 7 bases agree with TRBD2. V lost 0 bases and J lost 4; bases outside the gene matches: 14. Germline lookup yields CDR1 LGHNA and CDR2 YNFKEQ. The CDR3 has 19 amino acids. CDR3 DNA sequence: TGTGCCAGCAGCCAAGATCGTTACTTTCCGGGGGGTATCACCGGGGAGCTGTTTTTT. Protein: CASSQDRYFPGGITGELFF.

This clonotype has only a few counts. This sequence joins TRBV7-9 and TRBJ1-1; D perhaps matches TRBD1 (6 bases). In germline, CDR1 is SEHNR, CDR2 FQNEAQ (reference sequence). The CDR3 spans 13 residues. The V end lost 2 bases, the J end lost 8 bases, and 12 bases lay between the germline ends. The CDR3 bases are TGTGCCAGCAGCTTAAGTACAGGGATCGAAGCTTTCTTT. Translated, it gives CASSLSTGIEAFF.

The V and J genes are TRBV7-9 and TRBJ1-3, with unresolved D. The ends were cut back, 5 bases at V and 0 bases at J, with 14 bases in the middle. CDR3 length equals 16 residues. Germline assignment: CDR1 SEHNR and CDR2 FQNEAQ (reference sequence). The CDR3 bases are TGTGCCAGCAGCCCCCGTGAAATTAGCTCTGGAAACACCATATATTTT. Translating it yields CASSPREISSGNTIYF.

This clonotype was seen a handful of times. V gene TRBV7-4 combines with J gene TRBJ1-3; D is undetermined. The V end was cut by 9 bases, the J end by 3 bases, with 6 bases between. The germline gives CDR1 SGHVT, CDR2 SQSDAQ. This CDR3 comprises 11 residues. The CDR3: CASPGGNTIYF. The DNA of the CDR3 is TGTGCCAGTCCAGGTGGAAACACCATATATTTT.

A few counts support this clonotype. V and J are TRBV6-2 or TRBV6-3 and TRBJ2-3; TRBD2 might be the D (6 bases). The CDR3 is 14 amino acids. The V and J ends lost 2 bases and 2 bases respectively, with 8 bases between them. From germline, CDR1 is MNHEY and CDR2 SVGEGT. The CDR3 is CASSYGDFTDTQYF. Written as DNA, the CDR3 is TGTGCCAGCAGTTACGGGGACTTCACAGATACGCAGTATTTT.

This clonotype was found a few times. The chain has TRBV7-9 and TRBJ2-7; TRBD2 might be the D (6 bases). The CDR3 has 14 residues. Trimming removed 4 bases at V and 0 bases at J, with 10 bases between. From germline, CDR1 is SEHNR and CDR2 FQNEAQ (reference sequence). For the CDR3, the DNA is TGTGCCAGCAGCTGGCGGGACTTCTCCTACGAGCAGTACTTC. It specifies CASSWRDFSYEQYF.